This T cell receptor (beta chain) was captured by sequencing in a study of Graves' ophthalmopathy and Graves' hyperthyroidism. The study, taken as a whole, reports: Blood repertoires reportedly contained most expanded thyroid clonotypes above 0.001 frequency. Ophthalmopathy progression was predicted with 55% to 71% sensitivity and approximately 72% specificity.

In the case of this clonotype: Its specificity is unknown.

Amplification of the TCR beta CDR3 regions used RNA transcripts (as template). The authors performed first-round RT-PCR with HTBI primers and then a second-round multiplex PCR. In TCRdb, the multiplex PCR reads were re-called with MiXCR into one record per CDR3 protein. The sample lists 900,000 to 1,200,000 distinct CDR3 sequences; 35% to 40% were seen once. Patients with other autoimmune diseases, uncontrolled infections, pregnancy or lactation were excluded. J lost 10 bases, V lost 5 bases, and 19 bases had no gene match. This CDR3 contains 17 residues. Germline assignment: CDR1 SGHTA and CDR2 FQGNSA.

The specimen was peripheral blood or thyroid tissue (not recorded which). The chain couples TRBV7-2 to TRBJ1-4, with 7 bases matching TRBD1. The sequence was collected from an adult man with Graves' hyperthyroidism. DNA of the CDR3: TGTGCCAGCAGCACTTCGAGCCGACAGGGCAATAGCGGAAAACTGTTTTTT. This codes for CASSTSSRQGNSGKLFF.